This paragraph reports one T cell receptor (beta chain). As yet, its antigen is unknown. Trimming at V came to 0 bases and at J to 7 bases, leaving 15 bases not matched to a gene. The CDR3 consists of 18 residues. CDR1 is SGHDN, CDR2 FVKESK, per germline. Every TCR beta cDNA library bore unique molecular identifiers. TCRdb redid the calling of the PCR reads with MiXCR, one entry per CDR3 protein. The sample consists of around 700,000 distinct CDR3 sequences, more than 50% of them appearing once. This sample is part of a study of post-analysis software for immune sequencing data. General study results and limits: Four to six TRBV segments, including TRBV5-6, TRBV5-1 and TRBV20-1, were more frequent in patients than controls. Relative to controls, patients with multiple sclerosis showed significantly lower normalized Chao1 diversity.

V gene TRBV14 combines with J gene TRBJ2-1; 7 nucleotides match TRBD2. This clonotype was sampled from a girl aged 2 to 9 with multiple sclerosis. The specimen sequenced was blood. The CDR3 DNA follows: TGTGCCAGCAGCCAAGATTGGCCTCTAGCGGAAGAAGGGAATGAGCAGTTCTTC. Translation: CASSQDWPLAEEGNEQFF.